These 29 T cell receptor beta chains were all obtained from the same sample, sequenced in a study of cytomegalovirus exposure and HLA in healthy donors. Primers: 60 Vbeta forward and 13 Jbeta reverse. Here immunoSEQ multiplex PCR was the method, and the copy in TCRdb shows in-frame clones only, minus some. The listing records some 140,000 clones. The material sequenced was PBMCs. All receptors come from a woman aged 35 to 49 in good health and CMV-seronegative.

This chain joins TRBV19 and TRBJ1-1; perhaps TRBD1 as D (6 bases). In germline, CDR1 is LNHDA, CDR2 SQIVND (reference sequence). Deletions cut 5 bases from V and 2 bases from J, with 15 bases between. The CDR3 has 15 residues. The CDR3, as DNA: TGTGCCAGTAGTCCGCGGACAGCCTCTAACACTGAAGCTTTCTTT. Translation gives CASSPRTASNTEAFF.

This chain joins TRBV29-1 and TRBJ2-5; no firm D call. Per germline, CDR1 SQVTM and CDR2 ANQGSEA. CDR3 length: 16 amino acids. V lost 4 bases and J lost 5, with 23 bases in between. The DNA of the CDR3 is TGCAGCGTTGGCGACCGGTCAGGCGTCCTTGGGGAGACCCAGTACTTC. It specifies CSVGDRSGVLGETQYF.

This rearrangement joins TRBV6-5 to TRBJ2-1, with 9 bases fitting TRBD1. Losses at the gene ends were 0 bases for V and 7 bases for J; bases not matched to a gene: 7. Germline V gives CDR1 MNHEY, CDR2 SVGAGI. This CDR3 is built from 16 residues. The CDR3 loop is CASSYSTGGLRNEQFF. For the CDR3, the DNA is TGTGCCAGCAGTTACTCGACAGGGGGGCTTCGAAATGAGCAGTTCTTC.

The genes are TRBV14 and TRBJ1-4; no clear D gene. This CDR3 spans 17 amino acids. V lost 6 bases, J lost 2 bases, and 19 bases lay in between. Germline CDR1 and CDR2: SGHDN and FVKESK. The DNA for the CDR3 is TGTGCCAGCAGTCCCTGGGTCTCAAGCGCGACTAATGAAAAACTGTTTTTT. Amino acids: CASSPWVSSATNEKLFF.

The V call is TRBV18, the J call TRBJ1-5; no clear D gene. V gave up 2 bases and J gave up 7 bases, with 12 bases separating them. Germline CDR1 KGHSH, CDR2 LQKENI. The CDR3 runs 14 residues. CDR3 coding DNA: TGTGCCAGCTCACCATCCTTGGGAGAGCAGCCCCAGCATTTT. Translated, it gives CASSPSLGEQPQHF.

V gene TRBV7-9 combines with J gene TRBJ2-6; 8 nucleotides match TRBD1. Germline V gene sequence: CDR1 SEHNR, CDR2 FQNEAQ (reference sequence). Germline trimming cut 5 bases from V and 2 bases from J; bases unmatched to any gene: 2. The CDR3 extends over 15 amino acids. The DNA of the CDR3 is TGTGCCAGCAGCCTACAGGGGGCTGGGGCCAACGTCCTGACTTTC. Its protein product is CASSLQGAGANVLTF. The full variable domain, in which reference TRBV7-9 and TRBJ2-6 provide the parts outside the CDR3, is DTGVSQNPRHKITKRGQNVTFRCDPISEHNRLYWYRQTLGQGPEFLTYFQNEAQLEKSRLLSDRFSAERPKGSFSTLEIQRTEQGDSAMYLCASSLQGAGANVLTFGAGSRLTVL.

The chain recombines TRBV2 with TRBJ1-2; TRBD1 matches at 8 bases. CDR1 and CDR2 from the germline V gene are SNHLY and FYNNEI. The CDR3 has 12 amino acids. The V segment lost 8 bases and the J segment 6 bases; nucleotides outside the gene matches: 5. The DNA for the CDR3 is TGTGCCAGCGGACAGGGCCTTCATGGCTACACCTTC. Protein product: CASGQGLHGYTF.

The chain combines TRBV5-1 with TRBJ2-5, with 13 bases matching TRBD2. The CDR3 has 16 amino acids. Germline CDR1 SGHRS, CDR2 YFSETQ. V dropped 4 bases and J dropped 7; count of bases not matched to a gene: 10. The CDR3 here is CASSLGLAGNLMTQYF. CDR3 DNA: TGCGCCAGCAGCCTGGGACTAGCGGGGAACCTGATGACCCAGTACTTC.

The CDR3 spells CASRKMGTGGDYGYTF. The CDR3, as DNA: TGTGCCAGTCGAAAAATGGGGACAGGGGGCGACTATGGCTACACCTTC. V gene TRBV19 combines with J gene TRBJ1-2, with 12 nucleotides matching TRBD1. With V trimmed by 8 bases and J by 3 bases, 10 bases remained unmatched. The CDR3 runs to 16 residues. CDR1 and CDR2 from the germline V gene are LNHDA and SQIVND (reference sequence).

This chain uses TRBV5-5 with TRBJ2-3; TRBD2 is a possible D gene (6 bases). V was pared by 3 bases and J by 0 bases, with 14 bases between. The CDR3 covers 16 residues. Germline lookup yields CDR1 SGHKS and CDR2 YYEKEE (reference sequence). CDR3 protein: CASSSNSGFSTDTQYF. In DNA form, the CDR3 reads TGTGCCAGCAGCTCAAATAGCGGTTTCAGCACAGATACGCAGTATTTT.

The chain couples TRBV2 to TRBJ1-1, with TRBD1 matching over 8 bases. V was pared by 8 bases and J by 3 bases, with 8 bases of the junction left unmatched. Per germline, CDR1 SNHLY and CDR2 FYNNEI. The CDR3 extends over 14 amino acids. CDR3 loop: CASLMNRGYTEAFF. The CDR3 nucleotides read TGTGCCAGCTTGATGAACAGGGGGTACACTGAAGCTTTCTTT.

The DNA of the CDR3 is TGTGCCAGCATGAGGGGTGCGGGATCTCCCTACGAGCAGTACTTC. Protein sequence: CASMRGAGSPYEQYF. The J gene is TRBJ2-7, the V gene TRBV27, with TRBD2 as a possible D gene (6 bases). The CDR3 extends over 15 amino acids. Germline lookup yields CDR1 MNHEY and CDR2 SMNVEV (reference sequence). V was clipped by 7 bases and J by 2 bases, with 18 bases between them.

V is TRBV4-1 and J is TRBJ2-1; perhaps TRBD1 as D (5 bases). Germline V lookup: CDR1 MGHRA, CDR2 YSYEKL. Trimming shortened V by 3 bases and J by 8 bases, and 20 bases separated the two germline ends. CDR3 size: 16 residues. CDR3 nucleotide sequence: TGCGCCAGCAGCCAGCCCGCAGGGCTCCCTTGGGATGAGCAGTTCTTC. Amino acids: CASSQPAGLPWDEQFF.

V usage is TRBV6-5 and J usage is TRBJ2-7; TRBD2 matches 8 bases. V shed 1 base, J shed 3 bases, and the junction held 8 bases outside the gene matches. The CDR3 runs 16 residues. CDR1 is MNHEY, CDR2 SVGAGI, per germline. The CDR3 sequence: CASSYLSGGPFYEQYF. The CDR3 nucleotides read TGTGCCAGCAGTTACTTAAGCGGGGGCCCCTTCTACGAGCAGTACTTC.

The chain carries TRBV6-5 and TRBJ2-3; D call uncertain. The ends were cut back, 0 bases at V and 1 base at J, with 8 bases in the middle. CDR3 size: 15 residues. Per germline, CDR1 MNHEY and CDR2 SVGAGI. The CDR3: CASSYSGSRTDTQYF. The CDR3 DNA reads as TGTGCCAGCAGTTACTCCGGGTCCCGCACAGATACGCAGTATTTT.

The V call is TRBV9, the J call TRBJ1-6; 7 positions match TRBD1. The CDR3 length is 14 residues. Germline-derived CDR1 and CDR2 are SGDLS and YYNGEE. V dropped 4 bases and J dropped 8; count of bases not matched to a gene: 6. CDR3: CASSQTGLDSPLHF. The CDR3 bases are TGTGCCAGCAGCCAGACAGGGCTCGATTCACCCCTCCACTTT.

The gene calls are TRBV4-1 and TRBJ1-2; 9 bases agree with TRBD1. The CDR3 is 15 residues long. From germline, CDR1 is MGHRA and CDR2 YSYEKL. With V trimmed by 4 bases and J by 8 bases, 11 bases remained unmatched. The CDR3 DNA sequence: TGCGCCAGCAGCCCAGGGTACAGGGGGCAGAGGGGCTACACCTTC. Translated: CASSPGYRGQRGYTF.

The genes are TRBV7-2 and TRBJ1-1; no firm D call. The CDR3 is 12 amino acids. Deletions cut 5 bases from V and 0 bases from J, with 4 bases between. CDR1 SGHTA and CDR2 FQGNSA come from the germline V gene. The CDR3 bases are TGTGCCAGCAGCCTTCTGAACACTGAAGCTTTCTTT. Its translation: CASSLLNTEAFF.

The V call is TRBV28, the J call TRBJ2-4; D is possibly TRBD1 (6 bases). Trimming stripped 2 bases from V and 5 bases from J, with 7 bases between. This CDR3 comprises 13 residues. Per the germline V gene, CDR1 is MDHEN and CDR2 is SYDVKM. The CDR3 reads CASSLGGENIQYF. The CDR3 DNA reads TGTGCCAGCAGTTTAGGGGGCGAAAACATTCAGTACTTC.

The genes are TRBV2 and TRBJ2-7; 7 bases fit TRBD1. The CDR3 is made up of 14 amino acids. Germline V gene lookup returns CDR1 SNHLY and CDR2 FYNNEI. Losses at the gene ends were 8 bases for V and 3 bases for J; bases not matched to a gene: 10. Here the CDR3 DNA reads TGTGCCAGCCACATGATGGCAGGGGGCTACGAGCAGTACTTC. This sequence encodes CASHMMAGGYEQYF.

This chain uses TRBV7-8 with TRBJ2-7; the D gene is possibly TRBD2 (5 bases). V was pared by 6 bases and J by 4 bases, with 19 bases between. The length of the CDR3 is 15 residues. Germline V gives CDR1 SGHVS, CDR2 FQNEAQ. The CDR3 here is CASRLRRQDQYEQYF. In DNA, the CDR3 is TGTGCCAGCAGACTTCGGAGGCAGGACCAGTACGAGCAGTACTTC.

The chain recombines TRBV4-1 with TRBJ2-3; the D is unclear. The V and J ends lost 0 bases and 2 bases respectively, with 12 bases between them. Germline CDR1 MGHRA, CDR2 YSYEKL. The CDR3 has 16 residues. The CDR3 DNA sequence: TGCGCCAGCAGCCAAGACCCGGCGGATCCCACAGATACGCAGTATTTT. This sequence encodes CASSQDPADPTDTQYF.

V and J are TRBV6-5 and TRBJ1-1; TRBD1 aligns across 8 bases. This CDR3 is 13 amino acids long. Germline CDR1 MNHEY, CDR2 SVGAGI. The J segment lost 5 bases and the V segment lost 6 bases, leaving 5 bases of the junction unmatched. The CDR3 DNA follows: TGTGCCAGCAGGTGGACAGGGCGGACTGAAGCTTTCTTT. This sequence encodes CASRWTGRTEAFF.

This rearrangement joins TRBV5-1 to TRBJ2-7, with D possibly TRBD1 on 5 matching bases. The length of the CDR3 is 15 residues. Per germline, CDR1 SGHRS and CDR2 YFSETQ. The V end lost 5 bases, the J end lost 3 bases, and 18 bases lay between the germline ends. The DNA for the CDR3 is TGCGCCAGCAGGACGCATCTCGGACAACGCTACGAGCAGTACTTC. Residues: CASRTHLGQRYEQYF.

This chain connects TRBV7-2 to TRBJ1-5; D remains unclear. The length of the CDR3 is 13 residues. V was trimmed by 5 bases and J by 7 bases, leaving 12 bases between them. Per germline, CDR1 SGHTA and CDR2 FQGNSA. The CDR3 loop is CASSLGREQPQHF. The CDR3 bases are TGTGCCAGCAGCCTCGGAAGGGAGCAGCCCCAGCATTTT.

This chain links TRBV4-1 with TRBJ1-2; TRBD1 agrees at 8 bases. In germline, CDR1 is MGHRA, CDR2 YSYEKL. The V and J ends lost 4 bases and 4 bases, in that order; junction bases with no gene match: 8. The length of the CDR3 is 15 residues. The CDR3 loop is CASSPIGQGSYGYTF. Written as DNA, the CDR3 is TGCGCCAGCAGCCCTATTGGACAGGGAAGCTATGGCTACACCTTC.

The J gene is TRBJ2-7, the V gene TRBV4-2; 7 bases are shared with TRBD1. J lost 0 bases, V lost 5 bases, and 1 base had no gene match. The CDR3 runs 13 residues. The germline gives CDR1 LGHNA, CDR2 YNFKEQ. The DNA for the CDR3 is TGTGCCAGCAGCAGGGACAGCTCCTACGAGCAGTACTTC. Translating it yields CASSRDSSYEQYF.

V is TRBV7-9 and J is TRBJ2-3; TRBD1 might be the D (5 bases). Looked up from germline, CDR1 is SEHNR and CDR2 is FQNEAQ (reference sequence). The V and J ends lost 1 base and 8 bases respectively, with 19 bases between them. The CDR3 runs to 16 residues. The CDR3 spells CASSLVSGHHFSTQYF. DNA of the CDR3: TGTGCCAGCAGCTTAGTATCAGGACACCACTTTTCTACGCAGTATTTT.

V gene TRBV27 combines with J gene TRBJ2-7, with D possibly being TRBD2 (5 bases). This CDR3 is built from 18 residues. V dropped 9 bases and J dropped 4 bases, with 31 bases sitting between them. CDR1 and CDR2 from the germline V gene are MNHEY and SMNVEV (reference sequence). CDR3 nucleotides: TGTGCCAGTAACCTTGGGGTGCTAGGAGCGGCTCGGCTATACGAGCAGTACGTC. It yields the protein CASNLGVLGAARLYEQYV.